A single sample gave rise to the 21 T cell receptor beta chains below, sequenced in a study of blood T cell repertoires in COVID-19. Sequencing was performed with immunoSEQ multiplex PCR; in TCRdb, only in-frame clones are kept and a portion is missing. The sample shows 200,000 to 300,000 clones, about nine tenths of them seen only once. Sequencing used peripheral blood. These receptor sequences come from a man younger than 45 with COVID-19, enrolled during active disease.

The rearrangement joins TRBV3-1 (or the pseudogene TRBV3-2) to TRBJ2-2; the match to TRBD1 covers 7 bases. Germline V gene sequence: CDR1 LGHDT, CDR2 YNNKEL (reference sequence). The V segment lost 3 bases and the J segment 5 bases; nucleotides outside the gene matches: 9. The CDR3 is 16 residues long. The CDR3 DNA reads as TGTGCCAGCAGCCACGAGGGCCTGACAGGGACCGGGGAGCTGTTTTTT. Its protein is CASSHEGLTGTGELFF.

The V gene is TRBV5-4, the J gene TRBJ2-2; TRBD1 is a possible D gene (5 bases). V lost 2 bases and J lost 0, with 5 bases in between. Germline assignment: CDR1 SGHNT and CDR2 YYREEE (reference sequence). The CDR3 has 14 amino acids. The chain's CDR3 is CASSFRANTGELFF. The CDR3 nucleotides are TGTGCCAGCAGCTTCAGGGCGAACACCGGGGAGCTGTTTTTT.

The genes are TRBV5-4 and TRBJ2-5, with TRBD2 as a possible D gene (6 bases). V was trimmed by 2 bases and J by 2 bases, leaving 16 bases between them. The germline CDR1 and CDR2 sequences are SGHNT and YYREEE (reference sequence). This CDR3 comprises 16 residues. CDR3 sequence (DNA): TGTGCCAGCAGCTTAGTAGGAGGGCCGGAGCAAGAGACCCAGTACTTC. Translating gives CASSLVGGPEQETQYF.

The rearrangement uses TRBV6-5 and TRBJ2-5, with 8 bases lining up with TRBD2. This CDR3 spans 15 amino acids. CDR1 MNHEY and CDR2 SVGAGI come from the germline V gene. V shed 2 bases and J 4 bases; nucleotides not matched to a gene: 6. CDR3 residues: CASSYMVAGRETQYF. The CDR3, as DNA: TGTGCCAGCAGTTACATGGTAGCGGGGAGAGAGACCCAGTACTTC.

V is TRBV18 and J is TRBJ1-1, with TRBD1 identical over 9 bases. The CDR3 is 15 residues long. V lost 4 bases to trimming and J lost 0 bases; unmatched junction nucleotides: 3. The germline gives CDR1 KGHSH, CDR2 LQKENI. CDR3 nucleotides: TGTGCCAGCTCACGGGACAGGGATATGAACACTGAAGCTTTCTTT. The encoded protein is CASSRDRDMNTEAFF.

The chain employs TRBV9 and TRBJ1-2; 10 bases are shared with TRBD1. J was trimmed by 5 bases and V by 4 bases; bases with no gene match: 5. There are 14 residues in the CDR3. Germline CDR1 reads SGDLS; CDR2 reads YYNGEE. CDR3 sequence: CASSRQGARYGYTF. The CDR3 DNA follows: TGTGCCAGCAGCCGACAGGGGGCGCGATATGGCTACACCTTC.

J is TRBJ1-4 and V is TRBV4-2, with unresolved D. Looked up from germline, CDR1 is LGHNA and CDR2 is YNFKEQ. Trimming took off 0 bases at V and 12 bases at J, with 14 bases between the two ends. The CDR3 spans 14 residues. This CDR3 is CASSQDLIGAQLFF. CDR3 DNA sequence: TGTGCCAGCAGCCAAGATCTAATCGGAGCACAACTGTTTTTT.

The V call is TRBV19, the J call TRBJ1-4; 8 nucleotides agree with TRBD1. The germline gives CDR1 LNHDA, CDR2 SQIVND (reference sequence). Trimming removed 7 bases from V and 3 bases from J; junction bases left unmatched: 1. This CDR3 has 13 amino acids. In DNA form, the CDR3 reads TGTGCCAGTACACAGGGGGCTAATGAAAAACTGTTTTTT. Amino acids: CASTQGANEKLFF. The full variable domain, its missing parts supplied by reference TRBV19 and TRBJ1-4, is DGGITQSPKYLFRKEGQNVTLSCEQNLNHDAMYWYRQDPGQGLRLIYYSQIVNDFQKGDIAEGYSVSREKKESFPLTVTSAQKNPTAFYLCASTQGANEKLFFGSGTQLSVL.

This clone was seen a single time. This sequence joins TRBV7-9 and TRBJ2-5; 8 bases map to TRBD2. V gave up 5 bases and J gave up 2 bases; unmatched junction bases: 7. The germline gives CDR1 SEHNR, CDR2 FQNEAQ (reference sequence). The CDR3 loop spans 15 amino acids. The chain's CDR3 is CASSVRAGVQETQYF. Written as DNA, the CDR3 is TGTGCCAGCAGCGTACGAGCGGGGGTTCAAGAGACCCAGTACTTC.

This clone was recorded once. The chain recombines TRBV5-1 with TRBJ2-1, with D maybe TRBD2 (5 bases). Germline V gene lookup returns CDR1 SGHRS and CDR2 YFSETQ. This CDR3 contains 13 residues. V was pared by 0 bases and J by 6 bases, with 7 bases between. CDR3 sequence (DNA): TGCGCCAGCAGCTTGGGGACTGTCAATGAGCAGTTCTTC. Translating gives CASSLGTVNEQFF.

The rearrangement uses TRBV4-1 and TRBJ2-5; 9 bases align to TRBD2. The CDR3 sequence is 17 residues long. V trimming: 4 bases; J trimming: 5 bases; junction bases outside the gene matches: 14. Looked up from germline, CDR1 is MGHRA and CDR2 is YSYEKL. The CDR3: CASSRTGGASGVETQYF. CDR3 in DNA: TGCGCCAGCAGCCGCACGGGGGGGGCTAGCGGGGTTGAGACCCAGTACTTC.

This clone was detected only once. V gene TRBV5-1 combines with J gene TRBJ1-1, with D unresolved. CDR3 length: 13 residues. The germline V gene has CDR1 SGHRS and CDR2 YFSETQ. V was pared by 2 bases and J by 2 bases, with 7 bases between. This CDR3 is CASSFPPNTEAFF. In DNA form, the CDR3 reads TGCGCCAGCAGCTTCCCTCCTAACACTGAAGCTTTCTTT. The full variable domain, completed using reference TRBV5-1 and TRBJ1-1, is KAGVTQTPRYLIKTRGQQVTLSCSPISGHRSVSWYQQTPGQGLQFLFEYFSETQRNKGNFPGRFSGRQFSNSRSEMNVSTLELGDSALYLCASSFPPNTEAFFGQGTRLTVV.

The chain's CDR3 is CASSEGGYTEAFF. The CDR3 DNA is TGCGCCAGCAGTGAAGGAGGGTACACTGAAGCTTTCTTT. J is TRBJ1-1 and V is TRBV10-1; D is unresolved. The CDR3 is 13 residues long. Germline CDR1 is WNHNN and CDR2 is SYGVQD (reference sequence). The V end lost 3 bases, the J end lost 3 bases, and 8 bases lay between the germline ends.

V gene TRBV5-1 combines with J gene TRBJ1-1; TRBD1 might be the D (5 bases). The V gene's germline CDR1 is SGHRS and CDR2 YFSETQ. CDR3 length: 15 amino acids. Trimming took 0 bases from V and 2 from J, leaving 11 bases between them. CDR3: CASSLDLQVNTEAFF. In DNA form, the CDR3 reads TGCGCCAGCAGCTTGGACTTACAGGTTAACACTGAAGCTTTCTTT.

The CDR3 DNA follows: TGCAGCGTTGATGGACTAGCGGGAGGCACAGATACGCAGTATTTT. It is translated as CSVDGLAGGTDTQYF. V and J are TRBV29-1 and TRBJ2-3; 13 bases align to TRBD2. Germline CDR1 SQVTM, CDR2 ANQGSEA. V gave up 3 bases and J gave up 1 base; unmatched junction bases: 1. The CDR3 length is 15 residues.

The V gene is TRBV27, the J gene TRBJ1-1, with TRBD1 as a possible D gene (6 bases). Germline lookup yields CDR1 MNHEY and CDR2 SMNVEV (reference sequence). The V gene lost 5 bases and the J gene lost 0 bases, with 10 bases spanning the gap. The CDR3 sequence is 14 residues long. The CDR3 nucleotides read TGTGCCAGCAGTATTACAGGGTTGAACACTGAAGCTTTCTTT. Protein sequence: CASSITGLNTEAFF.

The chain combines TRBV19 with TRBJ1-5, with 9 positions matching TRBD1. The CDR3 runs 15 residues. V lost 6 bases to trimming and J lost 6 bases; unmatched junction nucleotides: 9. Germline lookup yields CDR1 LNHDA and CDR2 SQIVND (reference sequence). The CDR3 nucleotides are TGTGCCAGTAGGAGGGACAGGGACACACTTCAGCCCCAGCATTTT. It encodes CASRRDRDTLQPQHF.

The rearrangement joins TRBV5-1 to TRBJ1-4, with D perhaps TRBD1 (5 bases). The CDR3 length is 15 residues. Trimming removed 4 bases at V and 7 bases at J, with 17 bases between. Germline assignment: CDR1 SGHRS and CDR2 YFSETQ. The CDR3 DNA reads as TGCGCCAGCAGCACGGGGCGGGGCCCGAGTGAAAAACTGTTTTTT. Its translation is CASSTGRGPSEKLFF.

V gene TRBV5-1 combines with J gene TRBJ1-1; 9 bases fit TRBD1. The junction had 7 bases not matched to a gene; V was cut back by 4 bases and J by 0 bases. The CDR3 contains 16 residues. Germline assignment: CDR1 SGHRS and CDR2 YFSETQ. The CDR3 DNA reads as TGCGCCAGCAGCCCGGGACAGGGTATGGTGAACACTGAAGCTTTCTTT. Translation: CASSPGQGMVNTEAFF.

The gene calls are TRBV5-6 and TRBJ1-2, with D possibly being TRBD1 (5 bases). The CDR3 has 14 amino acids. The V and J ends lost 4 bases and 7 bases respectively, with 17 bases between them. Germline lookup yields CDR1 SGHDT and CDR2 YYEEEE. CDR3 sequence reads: CASSQWEWRGGYTF. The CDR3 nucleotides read TGTGCCAGCAGCCAATGGGAGTGGAGGGGTGGCTACACCTTC.

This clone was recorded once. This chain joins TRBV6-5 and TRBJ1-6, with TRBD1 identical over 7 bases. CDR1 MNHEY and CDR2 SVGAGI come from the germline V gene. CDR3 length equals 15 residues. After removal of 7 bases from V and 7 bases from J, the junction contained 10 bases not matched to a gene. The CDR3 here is CASILRQGSNSPLHF. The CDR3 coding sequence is TGTGCCAGCATTCTCCGACAGGGTAGCAATTCACCCCTCCACTTT.